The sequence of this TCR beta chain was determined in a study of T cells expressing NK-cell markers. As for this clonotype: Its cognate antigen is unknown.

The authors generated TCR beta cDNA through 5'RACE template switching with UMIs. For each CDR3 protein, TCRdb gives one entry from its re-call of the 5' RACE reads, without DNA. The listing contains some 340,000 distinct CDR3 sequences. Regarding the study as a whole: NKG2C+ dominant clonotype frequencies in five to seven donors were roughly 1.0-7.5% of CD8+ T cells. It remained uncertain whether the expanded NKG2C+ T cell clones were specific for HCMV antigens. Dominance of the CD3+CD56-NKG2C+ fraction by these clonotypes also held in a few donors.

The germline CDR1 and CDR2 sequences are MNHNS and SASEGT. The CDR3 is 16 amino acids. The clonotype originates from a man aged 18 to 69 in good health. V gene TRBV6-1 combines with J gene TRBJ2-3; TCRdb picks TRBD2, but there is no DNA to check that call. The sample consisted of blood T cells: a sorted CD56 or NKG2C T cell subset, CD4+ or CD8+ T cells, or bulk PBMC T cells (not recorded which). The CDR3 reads CASMSWTSGGSDTQYF.